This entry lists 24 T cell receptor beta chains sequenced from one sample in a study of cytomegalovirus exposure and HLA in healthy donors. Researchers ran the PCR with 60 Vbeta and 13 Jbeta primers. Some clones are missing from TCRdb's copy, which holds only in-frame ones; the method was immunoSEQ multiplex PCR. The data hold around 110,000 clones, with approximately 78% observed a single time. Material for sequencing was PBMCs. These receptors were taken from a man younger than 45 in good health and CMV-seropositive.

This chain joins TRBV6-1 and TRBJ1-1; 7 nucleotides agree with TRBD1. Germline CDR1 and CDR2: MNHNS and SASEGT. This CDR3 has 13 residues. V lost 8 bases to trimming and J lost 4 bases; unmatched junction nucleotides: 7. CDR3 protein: CASLLTGLTEAFF. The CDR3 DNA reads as TGTGCCAGCTTATTGACAGGGCTCACTGAAGCTTTCTTT.

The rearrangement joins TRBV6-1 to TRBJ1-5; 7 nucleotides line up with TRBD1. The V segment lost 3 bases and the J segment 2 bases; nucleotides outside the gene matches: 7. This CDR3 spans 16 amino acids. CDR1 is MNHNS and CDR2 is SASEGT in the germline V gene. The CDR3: CASSDPGQAGNQPQHF. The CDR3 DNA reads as TGTGCCAGCAGTGATCCTGGACAGGCCGGCAATCAGCCCCAGCATTTT.

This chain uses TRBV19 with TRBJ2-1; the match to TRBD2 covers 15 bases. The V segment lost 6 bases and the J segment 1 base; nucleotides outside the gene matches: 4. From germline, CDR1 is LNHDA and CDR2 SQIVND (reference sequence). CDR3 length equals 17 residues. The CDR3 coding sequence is TGTGCCAGTAGAGGGACTAGCGGGGGGACTTCCTACAATGAGCAGTTCTTC. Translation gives CASRGTSGGTSYNEQFF.

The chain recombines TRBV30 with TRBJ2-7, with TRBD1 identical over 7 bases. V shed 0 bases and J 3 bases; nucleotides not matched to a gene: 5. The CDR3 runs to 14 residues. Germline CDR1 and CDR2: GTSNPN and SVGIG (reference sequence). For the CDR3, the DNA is TGTGCCTGGAGTGTAGGAGCAGGGGGCTACGAGCAGTACTTC. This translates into CAWSVGAGGYEQYF.

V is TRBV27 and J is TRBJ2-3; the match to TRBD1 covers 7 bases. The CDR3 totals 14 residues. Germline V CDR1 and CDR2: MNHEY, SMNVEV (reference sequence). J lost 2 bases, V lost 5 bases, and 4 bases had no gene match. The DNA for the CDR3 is TGTGCCAGCAGTCCGACAGGGCTCACAGATACGCAGTATTTT. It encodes CASSPTGLTDTQYF.

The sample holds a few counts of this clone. In DNA, the CDR3 is TGTGCCAGCAGCCAAGACAACGCTCCATCCTCCAGTCTATATTTT. Translating it yields CASSQDNAPSSSLYF. This chain connects TRBV4-2 to TRBJ1-3, with D uncertain. Per germline, CDR1 LGHNA and CDR2 YNFKEQ. The CDR3 is made up of 15 amino acids. V was clipped by 0 bases and J by 14 bases, with 20 bases between them.

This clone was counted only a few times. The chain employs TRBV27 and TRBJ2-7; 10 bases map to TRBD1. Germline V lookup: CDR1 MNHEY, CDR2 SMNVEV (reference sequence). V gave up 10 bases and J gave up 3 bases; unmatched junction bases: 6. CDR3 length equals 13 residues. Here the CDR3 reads CAITDRGLYEQYF. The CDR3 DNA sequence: TGTGCCATCACAGACAGGGGGCTCTACGAGCAGTACTTC.

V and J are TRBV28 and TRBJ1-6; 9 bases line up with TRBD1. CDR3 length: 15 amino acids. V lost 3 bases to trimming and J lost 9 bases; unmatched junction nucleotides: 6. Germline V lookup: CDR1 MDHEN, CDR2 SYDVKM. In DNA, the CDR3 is TGTGCCAGCAGTTTCCCCGGACAGGGGAGTTCACCCCTCCACTTT. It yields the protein CASSFPGQGSSPLHF.

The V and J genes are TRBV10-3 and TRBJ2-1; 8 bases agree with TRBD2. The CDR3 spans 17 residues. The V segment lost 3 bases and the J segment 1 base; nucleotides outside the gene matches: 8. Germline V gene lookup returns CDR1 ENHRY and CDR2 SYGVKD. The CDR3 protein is CAISDSSGRSSYNEQFF. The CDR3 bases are TGTGCCATCAGTGACTCAAGCGGGAGATCTTCCTACAATGAGCAGTTCTTC.

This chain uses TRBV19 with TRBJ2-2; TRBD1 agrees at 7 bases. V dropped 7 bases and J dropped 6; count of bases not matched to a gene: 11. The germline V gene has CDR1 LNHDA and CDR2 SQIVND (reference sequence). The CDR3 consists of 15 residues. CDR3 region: CASTPGQTFSGELFF. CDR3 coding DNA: TGTGCCAGTACCCCGGGACAGACTTTCTCCGGGGAGCTGTTTTTT.

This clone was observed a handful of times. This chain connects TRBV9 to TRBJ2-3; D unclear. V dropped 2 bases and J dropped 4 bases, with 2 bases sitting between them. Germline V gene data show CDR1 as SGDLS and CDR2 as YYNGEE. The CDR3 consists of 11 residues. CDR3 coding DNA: TGTGCCAGCAGCGTCGCAGATACGCAGTATTTT. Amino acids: CASSVADTQYF.

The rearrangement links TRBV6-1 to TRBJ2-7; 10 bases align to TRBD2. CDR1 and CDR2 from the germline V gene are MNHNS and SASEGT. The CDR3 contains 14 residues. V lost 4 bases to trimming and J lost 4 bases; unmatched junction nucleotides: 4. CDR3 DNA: TGTGCCAGCAGTGTGGGACTAGCGTCTTACGAGCAGTACGTC. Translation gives CASSVGLASYEQYV.

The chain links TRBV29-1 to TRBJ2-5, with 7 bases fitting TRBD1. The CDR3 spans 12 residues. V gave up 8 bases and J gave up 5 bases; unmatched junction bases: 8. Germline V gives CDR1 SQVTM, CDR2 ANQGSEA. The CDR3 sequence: CSYDRVGETQYF. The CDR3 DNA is TGCAGCTACGACAGGGTAGGGGAGACCCAGTACTTC. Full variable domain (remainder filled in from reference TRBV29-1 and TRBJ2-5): SAVISQKPSRDICQRGTSLTIQCQVDSQVTMMFWYRQQPGQSLTLIATANQGSEATYESGFVIDKFPISRPNLTFSTLTVSNMSPEDSSIYLCSYDRVGETQYFGPGTRLLVL.

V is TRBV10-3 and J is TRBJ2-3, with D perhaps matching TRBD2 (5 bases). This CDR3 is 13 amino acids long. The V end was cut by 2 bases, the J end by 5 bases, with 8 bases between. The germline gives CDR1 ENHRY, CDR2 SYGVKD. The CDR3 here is CAISEPTRDTQYF. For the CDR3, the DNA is TGTGCCATCAGTGAGCCAACTAGAGATACGCAGTATTTT.

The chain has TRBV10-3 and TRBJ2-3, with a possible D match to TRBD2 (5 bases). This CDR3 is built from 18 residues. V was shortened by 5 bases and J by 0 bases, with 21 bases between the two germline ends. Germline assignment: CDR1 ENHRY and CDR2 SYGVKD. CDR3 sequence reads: CAISWLAPVFSSTDTQYF. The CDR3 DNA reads TGTGCCATCAGTTGGCTAGCCCCAGTTTTTTCTAGCACAGATACGCAGTATTTT.

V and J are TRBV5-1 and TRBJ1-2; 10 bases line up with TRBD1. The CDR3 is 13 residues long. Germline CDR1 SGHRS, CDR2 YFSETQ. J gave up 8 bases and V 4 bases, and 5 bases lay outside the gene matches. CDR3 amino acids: CASSAGTGEGYTF. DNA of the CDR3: TGCGCCAGCAGCGCCGGGACAGGGGAAGGCTACACCTTC.

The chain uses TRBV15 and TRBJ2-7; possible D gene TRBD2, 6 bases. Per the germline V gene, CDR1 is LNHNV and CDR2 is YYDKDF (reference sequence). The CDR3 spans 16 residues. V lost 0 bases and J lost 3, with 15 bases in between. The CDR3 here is CATSRDTGVIFYEQYF. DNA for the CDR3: TGTGCCACCAGCAGAGATACGGGGGTAATTTTCTACGAGCAGTACTTC.

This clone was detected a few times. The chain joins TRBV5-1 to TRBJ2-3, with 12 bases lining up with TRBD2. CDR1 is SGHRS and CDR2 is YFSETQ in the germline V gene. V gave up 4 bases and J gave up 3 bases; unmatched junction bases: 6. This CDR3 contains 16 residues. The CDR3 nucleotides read TGCGCCAGCAGCGCTACGACTAGCGGGAGTACAGATACGCAGTATTTT. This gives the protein CASSATTSGSTDTQYF.

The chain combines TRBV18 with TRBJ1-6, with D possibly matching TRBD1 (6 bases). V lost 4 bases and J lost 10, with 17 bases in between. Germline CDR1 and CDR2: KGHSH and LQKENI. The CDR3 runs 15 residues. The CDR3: CASSLSGRGESPLHF. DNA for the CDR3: TGTGCCAGCTCACTCTCAGGCAGGGGTGAATCACCCCTCCACTTT.

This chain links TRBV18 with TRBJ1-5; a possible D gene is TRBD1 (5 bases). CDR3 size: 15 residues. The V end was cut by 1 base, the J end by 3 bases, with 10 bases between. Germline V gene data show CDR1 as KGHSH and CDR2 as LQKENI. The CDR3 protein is CASSPLGGTNQPQHF. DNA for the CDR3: TGTGCCAGCTCACCACTTGGAGGGACCAATCAGCCCCAGCATTTT.

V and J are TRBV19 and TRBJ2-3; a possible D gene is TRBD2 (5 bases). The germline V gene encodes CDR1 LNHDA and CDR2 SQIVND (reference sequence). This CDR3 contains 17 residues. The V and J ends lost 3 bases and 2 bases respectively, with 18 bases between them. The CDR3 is CASSIPNRGYSTDTQYF. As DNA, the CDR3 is TGTGCCAGTAGTATCCCAAACAGAGGGTATTCCACAGATACGCAGTATTTT. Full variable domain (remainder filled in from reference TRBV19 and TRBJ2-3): DGGITQSPKYLFRKEGQNVTLSCEQNLNHDAMYWYRQDPGQGLRLIYYSQIVNDFQKGDIAEGYSVSREKKESFPLTVTSAQKNPTAFYLCASSIPNRGYSTDTQYFGPGTRLTVL.

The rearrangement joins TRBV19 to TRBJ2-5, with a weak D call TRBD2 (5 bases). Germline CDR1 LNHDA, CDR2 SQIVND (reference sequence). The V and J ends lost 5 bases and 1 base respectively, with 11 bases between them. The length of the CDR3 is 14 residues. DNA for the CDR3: TGTGCCAGTAGTCGACCGGGATTCCAAGAGACCCAGTACTTC. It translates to CASSRPGFQETQYF. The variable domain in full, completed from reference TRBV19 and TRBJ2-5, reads DGGITQSPKYLFRKEGQNVTLSCEQNLNHDAMYWYRQDPGQGLRLIYYSQIVNDFQKGDIAEGYSVSREKKESFPLTVTSAQKNPTAFYLCASSRPGFQETQYFGPGTRLLVL.

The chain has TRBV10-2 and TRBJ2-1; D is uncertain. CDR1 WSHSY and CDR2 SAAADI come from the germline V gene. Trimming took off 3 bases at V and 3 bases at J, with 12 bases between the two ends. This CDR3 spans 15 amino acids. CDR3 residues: CASSDVGPNYNEQFF. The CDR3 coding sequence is TGCGCCAGCAGTGATGTTGGGCCCAACTACAATGAGCAGTTCTTC.

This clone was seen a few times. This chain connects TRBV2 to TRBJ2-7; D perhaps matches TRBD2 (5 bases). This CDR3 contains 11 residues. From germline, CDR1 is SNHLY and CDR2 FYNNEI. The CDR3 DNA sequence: TGTGCGTCCCGGGGAGTCTACGAGCAGTACGTC. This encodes CASRGVYEQYV.